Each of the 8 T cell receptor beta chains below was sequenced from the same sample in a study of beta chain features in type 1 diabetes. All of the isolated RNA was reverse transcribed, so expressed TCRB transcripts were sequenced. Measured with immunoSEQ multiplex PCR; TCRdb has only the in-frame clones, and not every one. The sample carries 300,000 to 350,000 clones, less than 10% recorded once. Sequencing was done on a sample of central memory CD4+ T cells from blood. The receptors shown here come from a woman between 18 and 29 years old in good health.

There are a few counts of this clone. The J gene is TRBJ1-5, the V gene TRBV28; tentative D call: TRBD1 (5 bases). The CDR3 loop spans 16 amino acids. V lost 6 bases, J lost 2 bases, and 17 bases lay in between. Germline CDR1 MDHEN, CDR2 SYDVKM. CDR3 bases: TGTGCCAGCAGAAGCCCTGAAGGGGCGGGCAATCAGCCCCAGCATTTT. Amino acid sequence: CASRSPEGAGNQPQHF.

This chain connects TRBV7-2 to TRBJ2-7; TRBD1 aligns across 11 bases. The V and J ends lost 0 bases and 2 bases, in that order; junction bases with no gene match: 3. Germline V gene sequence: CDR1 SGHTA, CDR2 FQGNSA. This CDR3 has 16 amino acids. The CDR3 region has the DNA TGTGCCAGCAGCTTAGCTGGACAGGGGGCCCCCTACGAGCAGTACTTC. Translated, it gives CASSLAGQGAPYEQYF. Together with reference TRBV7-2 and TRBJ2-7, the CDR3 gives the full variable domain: GAGVSQSPSNKVTEKGKDVELRCDPISGHTALYWYRQSLGQGLEFLIYFQGNSAPDKSGLPSDRFSAERTGGSVSTLTIQRTQQEDSAVYLCASSLAGQGAPYEQYFGPGTRLTVT.

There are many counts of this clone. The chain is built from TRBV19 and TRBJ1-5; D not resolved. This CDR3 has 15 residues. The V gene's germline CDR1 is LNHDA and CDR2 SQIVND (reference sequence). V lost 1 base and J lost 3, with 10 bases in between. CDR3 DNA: TGTGCCAGTAGTATAGCCCCCGGTAACAATCAGCCCCAGCATTTT. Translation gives CASSIAPGNNQPQHF.

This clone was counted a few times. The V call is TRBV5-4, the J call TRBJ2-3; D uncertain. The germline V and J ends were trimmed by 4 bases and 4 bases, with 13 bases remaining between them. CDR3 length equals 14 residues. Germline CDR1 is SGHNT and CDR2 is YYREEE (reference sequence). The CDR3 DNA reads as TGTGCCAGCAGCCTTACAGTACTCGCAGATACGCAGTATTTT. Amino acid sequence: CASSLTVLADTQYF.

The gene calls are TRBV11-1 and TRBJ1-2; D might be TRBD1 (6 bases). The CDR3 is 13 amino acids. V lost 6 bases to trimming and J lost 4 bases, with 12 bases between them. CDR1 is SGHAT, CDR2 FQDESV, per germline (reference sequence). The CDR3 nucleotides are TGTGCCAGCAGTTCCGGACAGCTCTATGGCTACACCTTC. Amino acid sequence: CASSSGQLYGYTF.

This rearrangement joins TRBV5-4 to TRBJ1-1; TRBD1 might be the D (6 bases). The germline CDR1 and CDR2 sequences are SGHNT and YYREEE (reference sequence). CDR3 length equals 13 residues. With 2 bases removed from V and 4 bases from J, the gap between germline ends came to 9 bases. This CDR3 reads CASSFQGGTEAFF. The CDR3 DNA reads TGTGCCAGCAGCTTTCAAGGGGGCACTGAAGCTTTCTTT.

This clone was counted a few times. As DNA, the CDR3 is TGTGCCAGCAGCGTACGAGACAGGGGGAATACCGGGGAGCTGTTTTTT. Its translation: CASSVRDRGNTGELFF. The chain has TRBV9 and TRBJ2-2; 9 bases agree with TRBD1. J lost 5 bases, V lost 1 base, and 6 bases had no gene match. Germline CDR1 SGDLS, CDR2 YYNGEE. This CDR3 region has 16 residues.

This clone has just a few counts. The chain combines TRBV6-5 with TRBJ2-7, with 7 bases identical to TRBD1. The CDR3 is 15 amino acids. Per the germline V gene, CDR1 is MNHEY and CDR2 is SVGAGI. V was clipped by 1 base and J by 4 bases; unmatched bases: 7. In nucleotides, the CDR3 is TGTGCCAGCAGTTACTGGGCAGGGGGAAAATACGAGCAGTACTTC. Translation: CASSYWAGGKYEQYF.